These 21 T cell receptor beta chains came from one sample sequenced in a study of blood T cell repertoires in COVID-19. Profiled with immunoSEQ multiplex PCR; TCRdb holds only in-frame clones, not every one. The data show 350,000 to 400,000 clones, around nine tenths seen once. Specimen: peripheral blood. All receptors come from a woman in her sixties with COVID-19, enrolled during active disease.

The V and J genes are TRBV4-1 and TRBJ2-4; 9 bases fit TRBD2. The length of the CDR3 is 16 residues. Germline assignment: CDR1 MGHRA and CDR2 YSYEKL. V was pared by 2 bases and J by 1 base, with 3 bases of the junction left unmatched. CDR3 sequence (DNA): TGCGCCAGCAGCCAAATAAGCGGGGGGGCCAAAAACATTCAGTACTTC. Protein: CASSQISGGAKNIQYF.

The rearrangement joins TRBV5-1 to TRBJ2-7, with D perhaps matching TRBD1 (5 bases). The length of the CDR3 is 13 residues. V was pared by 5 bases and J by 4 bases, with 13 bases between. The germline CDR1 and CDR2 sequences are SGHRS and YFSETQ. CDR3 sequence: CASSVWGRYEQYF. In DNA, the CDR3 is TGCGCCAGCAGTGTGTGGGGCAGGTACGAGCAGTACTTC.

The CDR3 DNA reads as TGTGCCAGCAGCCAAGGGGTAGCGGGGAAAGAGACCCAGTACTTC. It translates to CASSQGVAGKETQYF. This chain uses TRBV4-2 with TRBJ2-5; 8 nucleotides match TRBD2. Trimming took 1 base from V and 3 from J; bases not matched to a gene: 4. This CDR3 is 15 amino acids long. Germline assignment: CDR1 LGHNA and CDR2 YNFKEQ.

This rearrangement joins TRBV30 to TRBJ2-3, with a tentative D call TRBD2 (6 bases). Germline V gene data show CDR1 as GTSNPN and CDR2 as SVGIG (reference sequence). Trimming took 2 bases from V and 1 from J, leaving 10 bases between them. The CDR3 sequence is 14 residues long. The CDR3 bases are TGTGCCTGGAGTCCCCCGGGGGGCACAGATACGCAGTATTTT. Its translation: CAWSPPGGTDTQYF.

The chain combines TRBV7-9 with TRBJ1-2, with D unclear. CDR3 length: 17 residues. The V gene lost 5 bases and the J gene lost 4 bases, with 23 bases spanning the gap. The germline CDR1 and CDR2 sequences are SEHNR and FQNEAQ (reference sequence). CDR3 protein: CASSVYPLRRPSYGYTF. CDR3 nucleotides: TGTGCCAGCAGCGTATATCCCCTCCGGCGGCCCTCCTATGGCTACACCTTC.

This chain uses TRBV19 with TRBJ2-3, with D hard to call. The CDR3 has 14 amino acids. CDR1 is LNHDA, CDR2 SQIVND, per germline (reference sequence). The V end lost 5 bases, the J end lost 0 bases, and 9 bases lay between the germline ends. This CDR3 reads CASSPYLSTDTQYF. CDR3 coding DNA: TGTGCCAGTAGTCCTTATCTTAGCACAGATACGCAGTATTTT.

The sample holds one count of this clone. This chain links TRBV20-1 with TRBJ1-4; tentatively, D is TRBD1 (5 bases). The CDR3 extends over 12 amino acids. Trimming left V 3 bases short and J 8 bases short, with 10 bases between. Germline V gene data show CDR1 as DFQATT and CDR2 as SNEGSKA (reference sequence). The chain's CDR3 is CSASLGGEKLFF. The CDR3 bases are TGCAGTGCTAGTTTGGGGGGGGAAAAACTGTTTTTT.

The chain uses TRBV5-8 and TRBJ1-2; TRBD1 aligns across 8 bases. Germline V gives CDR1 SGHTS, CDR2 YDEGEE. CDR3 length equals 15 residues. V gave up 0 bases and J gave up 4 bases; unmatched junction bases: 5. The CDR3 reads CASSLENRGVYGYTF. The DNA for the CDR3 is TGTGCCAGCAGCTTGGAGAACAGGGGGGTCTATGGCTACACCTTC.

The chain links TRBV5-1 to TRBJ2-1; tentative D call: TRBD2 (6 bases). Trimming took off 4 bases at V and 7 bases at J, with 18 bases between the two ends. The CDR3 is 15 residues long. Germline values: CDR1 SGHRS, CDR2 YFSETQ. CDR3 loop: CASSPRAGTVNEQFF. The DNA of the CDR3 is TGCGCCAGCAGCCCTCGCGCGGGGACGGTGAATGAGCAGTTCTTC. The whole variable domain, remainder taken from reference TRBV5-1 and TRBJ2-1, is KAGVTQTPRYLIKTRGQQVTLSCSPISGHRSVSWYQQTPGQGLQFLFEYFSETQRNKGNFPGRFSGRQFSNSRSEMNVSTLELGDSALYLCASSPRAGTVNEQFFGPGTRLTVL.

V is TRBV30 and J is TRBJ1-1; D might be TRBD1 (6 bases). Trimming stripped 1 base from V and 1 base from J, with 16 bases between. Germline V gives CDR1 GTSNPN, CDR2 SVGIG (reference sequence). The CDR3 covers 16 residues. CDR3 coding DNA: TGTGCCTGGAGTGAAGGGGCCGGGACACCGAACACTGAAGCTTTCTTT. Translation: CAWSEGAGTPNTEAFF.

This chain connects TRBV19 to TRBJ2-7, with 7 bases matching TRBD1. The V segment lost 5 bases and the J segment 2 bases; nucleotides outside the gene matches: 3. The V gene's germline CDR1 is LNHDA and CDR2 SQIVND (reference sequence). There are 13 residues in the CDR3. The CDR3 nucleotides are TGTGCCAGTAGTGAGCAGGGGGCCTACGAGCAGTACTTC. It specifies CASSEQGAYEQYF. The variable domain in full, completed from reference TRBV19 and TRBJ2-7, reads DGGITQSPKYLFRKEGQNVTLSCEQNLNHDAMYWYRQDPGQGLRLIYYSQIVNDFQKGDIAEGYSVSREKKESFPLTVTSAQKNPTAFYLCASSEQGAYEQYFGPGTRLTVT.

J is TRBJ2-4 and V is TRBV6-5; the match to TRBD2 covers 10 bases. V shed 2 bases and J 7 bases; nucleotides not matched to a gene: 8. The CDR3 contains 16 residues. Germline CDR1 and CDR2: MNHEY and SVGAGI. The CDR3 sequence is CASSYRAGGPMNIQYF. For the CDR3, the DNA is TGTGCCAGCAGTTACCGAGCGGGGGGGCCCATGAACATTCAGTACTTC.

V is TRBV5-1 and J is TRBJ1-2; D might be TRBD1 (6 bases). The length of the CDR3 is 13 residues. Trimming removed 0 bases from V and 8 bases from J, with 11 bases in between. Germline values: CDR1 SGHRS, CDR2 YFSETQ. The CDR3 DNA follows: TGCGCCAGCAGCTTGGCAGGGGAGGGCGGCTACACCTTC. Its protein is CASSLAGEGGYTF.

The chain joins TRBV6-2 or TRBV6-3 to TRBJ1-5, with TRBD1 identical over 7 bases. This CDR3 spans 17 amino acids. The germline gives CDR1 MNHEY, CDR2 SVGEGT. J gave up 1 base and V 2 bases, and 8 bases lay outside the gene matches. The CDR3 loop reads CASSYPRDSGSNQPQHF. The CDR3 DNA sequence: TGTGCCAGCAGTTACCCACGGGACAGCGGGAGCAATCAGCCCCAGCATTTT.

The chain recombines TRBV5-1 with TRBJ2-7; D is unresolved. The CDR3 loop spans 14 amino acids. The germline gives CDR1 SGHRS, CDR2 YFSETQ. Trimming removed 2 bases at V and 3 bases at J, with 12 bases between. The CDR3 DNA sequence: TGCGCCAGCAGCTTAGCAGGTCAGAACTACGAGCAGTACTTC. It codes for CASSLAGQNYEQYF.

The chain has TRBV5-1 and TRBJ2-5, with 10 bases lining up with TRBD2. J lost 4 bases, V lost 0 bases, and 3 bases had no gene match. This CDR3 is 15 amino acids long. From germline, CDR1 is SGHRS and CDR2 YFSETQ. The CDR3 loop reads CASSLEGLASETQYF. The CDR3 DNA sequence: TGCGCCAGCAGCTTGGAGGGACTAGCGTCAGAGACCCAGTACTTC.

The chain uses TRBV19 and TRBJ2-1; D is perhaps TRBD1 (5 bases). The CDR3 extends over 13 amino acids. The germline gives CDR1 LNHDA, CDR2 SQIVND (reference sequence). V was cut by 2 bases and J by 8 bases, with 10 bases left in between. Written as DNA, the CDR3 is TGTGCCAGTAGTATAAGGGGTTCCGATGAGCAGTTCTTC. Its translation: CASSIRGSDEQFF.

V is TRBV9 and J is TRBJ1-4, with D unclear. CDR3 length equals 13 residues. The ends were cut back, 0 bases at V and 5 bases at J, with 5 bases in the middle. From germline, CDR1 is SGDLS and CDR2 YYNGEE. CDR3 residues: CASSVGSNEKLFF. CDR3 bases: TGTGCCAGCAGCGTAGGGAGCAATGAAAAACTGTTTTTT.

CDR3 region: CASTEAGLPPGNEQFF. CDR3 in DNA: TGTGCCAGCACAGAGGCTGGTCTTCCCCCCGGCAATGAGCAGTTCTTC. The J gene is TRBJ2-1, the V gene TRBV2; D uncertain. The CDR3 is 16 amino acids. With 7 bases removed from V and 6 bases from J, the gap between germline ends came to 22 bases. The germline CDR1 and CDR2 sequences are SNHLY and FYNNEI. Based on the CDR3 plus reference TRBV2 and TRBJ2-1, the full variable domain is EPEVTQTPSHQVTQMGQEVILRCVPISNHLYFYWYRQILGQKVEFLVSFYNNEISEKSEIFDDQFSVERPDGSNFTLKIRSTKLEDSAMYFCASTEAGLPPGNEQFFGPGTRLTVL.

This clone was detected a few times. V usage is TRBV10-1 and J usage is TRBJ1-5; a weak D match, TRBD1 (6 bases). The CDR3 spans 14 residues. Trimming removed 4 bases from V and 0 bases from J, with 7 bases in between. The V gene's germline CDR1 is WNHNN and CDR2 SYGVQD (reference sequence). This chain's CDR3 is CASSAGHSNQPQHF. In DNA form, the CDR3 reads TGCGCCAGCAGTGCGGGACATAGCAATCAGCCCCAGCATTTT.

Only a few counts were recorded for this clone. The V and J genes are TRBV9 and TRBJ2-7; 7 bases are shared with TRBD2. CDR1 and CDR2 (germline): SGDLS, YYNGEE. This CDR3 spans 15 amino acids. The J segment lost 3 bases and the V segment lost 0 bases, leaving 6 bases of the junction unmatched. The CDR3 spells CASSVAPSGDYEQYF. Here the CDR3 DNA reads TGTGCCAGCAGCGTAGCTCCTAGCGGCGACTACGAGCAGTACTTC. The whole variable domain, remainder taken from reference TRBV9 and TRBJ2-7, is DSGVTQTPKHLITATGQRVTLRCSPRSGDLSVYWYQQSLDQGLQFLIQYYNGEERAKGNILERFSAQQFPDLHSELNLSSLELGDSALYFCASSVAPSGDYEQYFGPGTRLTVT.